These 6 T cell receptor beta chains were sequenced from one sample in a study of CXCR3-negative and CXCR3-positive naive CD8 T cells. Study-wide findings and caveats: Relative to CXCR3-negative naive cells, CXCR3-positive naive cells had more hydrophobic TRB CDR3s.

What these receptors recognize is not known. UMI-tagged TRB cDNA libraries were built via 5' RACE. No DNA is given; TCRdb re-called the 5' RACE reads and lists each CDR3 protein once. Found here are some 85,000 distinct CDR3 sequences; the top ten clones hold 0.53%. Sequencing input: naive CXCR3+ CD8+ T cells from blood. As for subset: CD45RO-CCR7+CD27+CD95- naive CD8+ T cells expressing CXCR3 (TNR3+). All receptors come from a human donor in good health. Some clones in this sample may be carry-over from other donors' samples.

V and J are TRBV5-1 and TRBJ2-3; TCRdb's D gene call, TRBD1, goes unchecked for lack of DNA. Germline assignment: CDR1 SGHRS and CDR2 YFSETQ. The CDR3 is made up of 17 amino acids. The CDR3 reads CASSFPGQGDDTDTQYF.

V and J are TRBV25-1 and TRBJ2-1. Germline CDR1 is MGHDK and CDR2 is SYGVNS. The CDR3 is 15 residues long. The CDR3: CASSEGRQFYNEQFF.

This chain connects TRBV5-1 to TRBJ2-7; TCRdb calls TRBD1, which cannot be checked without DNA. Germline loops: CDR1 SGHRS, CDR2 YFSETQ. This CDR3 contains 12 residues. The CDR3 is CASSPQGIEQYF. The full variable domain, its missing parts supplied by reference TRBV5-1 and TRBJ2-7, is KAGVTQTPRYLIKTRGQQVTLSCSPISGHRSVSWYQQTPGQGLQFLFEYFSETQRNKGNFPGRFSGRQFSNSRSEMNVSTLELGDSALYLCASSPQGIEQYFGPGTRLTVT.

This chain links TRBV7-2 with TRBJ2-5. The CDR3 covers 14 residues. Germline V lookup: CDR1 SGHTA, CDR2 FQGNSA. The CDR3: CASRGDSAKETQYF.

This sequence joins TRBV15 and TRBJ2-2; TCRdb outputs TRBD1, but without DNA this stays unchecked. Germline loops: CDR1 LNHNV, CDR2 YYDKDF (reference sequence). CDR3 length: 15 residues. CDR3 protein: CATSKSRGDAGELFF. Supplemented by reference TRBV15 and TRBJ2-2, the full variable domain reads DAMVIQNPRYQVTQFGKPVTLSCSQTLNHNVMYWYQQKSSQAPKLLFHYYDKDFNNEADTPDNFQSRRPNTSFCFLDIRSPGLGDTAMYLCATSKSRGDAGELFFGEGSRLTVL.

The chain links TRBV6-2 or TRBV6-3 to TRBJ1-6. The CDR3 is 15 residues long. Germline assignment: CDR1 MNHEY and CDR2 SVGEGT. CDR3 protein: CASSGGSSYNSPLHF.